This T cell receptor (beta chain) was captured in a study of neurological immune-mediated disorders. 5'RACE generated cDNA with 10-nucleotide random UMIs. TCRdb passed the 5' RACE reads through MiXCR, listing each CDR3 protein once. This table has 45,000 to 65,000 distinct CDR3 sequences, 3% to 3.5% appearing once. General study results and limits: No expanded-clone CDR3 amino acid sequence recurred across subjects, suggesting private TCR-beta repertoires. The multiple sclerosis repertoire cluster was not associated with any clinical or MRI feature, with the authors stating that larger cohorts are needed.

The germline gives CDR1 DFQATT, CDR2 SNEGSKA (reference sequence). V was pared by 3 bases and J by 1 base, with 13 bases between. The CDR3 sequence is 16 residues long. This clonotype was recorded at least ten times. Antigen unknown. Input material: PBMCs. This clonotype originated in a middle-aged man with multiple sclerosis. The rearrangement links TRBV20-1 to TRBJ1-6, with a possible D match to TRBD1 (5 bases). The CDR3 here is CSARRGDSSYNSPLHF. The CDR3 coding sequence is TGCAGTGCTAGGCGAGGGGATAGTTCCTATAATTCACCCCTCCACTTT.